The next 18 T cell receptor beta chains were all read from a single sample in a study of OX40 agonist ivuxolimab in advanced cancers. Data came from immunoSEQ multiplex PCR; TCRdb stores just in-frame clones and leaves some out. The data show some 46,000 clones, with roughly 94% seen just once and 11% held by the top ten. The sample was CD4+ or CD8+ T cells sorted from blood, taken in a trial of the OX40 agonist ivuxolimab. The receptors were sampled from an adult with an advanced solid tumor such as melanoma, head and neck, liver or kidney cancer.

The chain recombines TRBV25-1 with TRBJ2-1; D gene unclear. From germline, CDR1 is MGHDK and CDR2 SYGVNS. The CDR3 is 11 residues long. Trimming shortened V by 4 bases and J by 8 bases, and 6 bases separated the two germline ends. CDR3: CASSAPDEQFF. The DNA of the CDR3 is TGTGCCAGCAGTGCCCCCGATGAGCAGTTCTTC. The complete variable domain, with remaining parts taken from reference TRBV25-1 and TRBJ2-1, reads EADIYQTPRYLVIGTGKKITLECSQTMGHDKMYWYQQDPGMELHLIHYSYGVNSTEKGDLSSESTVSRIRTEHFPLTLESARPSHTSQYLCASSAPDEQFFGPGTRLTVL.

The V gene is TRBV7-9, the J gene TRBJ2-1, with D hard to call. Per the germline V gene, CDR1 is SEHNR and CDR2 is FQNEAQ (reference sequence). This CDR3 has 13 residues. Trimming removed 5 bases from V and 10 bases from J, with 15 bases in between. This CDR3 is CASSPPHLVEQFF. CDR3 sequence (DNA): TGTGCCAGCAGCCCCCCCCACCTTGTGGAGCAGTTCTTC.

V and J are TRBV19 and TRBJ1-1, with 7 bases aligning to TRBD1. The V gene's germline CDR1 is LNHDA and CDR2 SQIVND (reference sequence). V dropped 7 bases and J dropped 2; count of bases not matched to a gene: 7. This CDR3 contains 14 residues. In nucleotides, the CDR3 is TGTGCCAGTATTGGAAACAGGGGTAACACTGAAGCTTTCTTT. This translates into CASIGNRGNTEAFF.

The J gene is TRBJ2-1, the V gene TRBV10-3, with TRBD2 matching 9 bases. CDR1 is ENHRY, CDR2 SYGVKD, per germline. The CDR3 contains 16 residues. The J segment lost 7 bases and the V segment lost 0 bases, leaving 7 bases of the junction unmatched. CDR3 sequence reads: CAISESVLAGNNEQFF. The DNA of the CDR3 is TGTGCCATCAGTGAGTCGGTTCTAGCGGGAAATAATGAGCAGTTCTTC.

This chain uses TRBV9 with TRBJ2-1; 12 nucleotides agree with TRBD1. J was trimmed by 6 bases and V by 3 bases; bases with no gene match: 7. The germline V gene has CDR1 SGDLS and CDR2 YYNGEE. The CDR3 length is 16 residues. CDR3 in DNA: TGTGCCAGCAGCGGGGGACAGGGGGCGCGTAGCAATGAGCAGTTCTTC. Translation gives CASSGGQGARSNEQFF.

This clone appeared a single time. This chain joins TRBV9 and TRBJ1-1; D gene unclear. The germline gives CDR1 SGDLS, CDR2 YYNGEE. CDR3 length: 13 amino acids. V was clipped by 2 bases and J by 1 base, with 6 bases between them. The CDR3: CASSVGPNTEAFF. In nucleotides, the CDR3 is TGTGCCAGCAGCGTTGGGCCGAACACTGAAGCTTTCTTT.

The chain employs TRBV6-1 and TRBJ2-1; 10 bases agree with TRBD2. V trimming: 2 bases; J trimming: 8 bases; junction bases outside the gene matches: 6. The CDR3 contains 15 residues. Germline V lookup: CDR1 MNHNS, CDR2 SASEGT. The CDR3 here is CASSESSGSGDEQFF. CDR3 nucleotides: TGTGCCAGCAGTGAATCTAGCGGGAGTGGGGATGAGCAGTTCTTC.

In DNA form, the CDR3 reads TGTGCCATTTACGGGACTTCCAACTCTGGGGCCAACGTCCTGACTTTC. This gives the protein CAIYGTSNSGANVLTF. The chain employs TRBV10-3 and TRBJ2-6; possible D gene TRBD2, 6 bases. Germline V CDR1 and CDR2: ENHRY, SYGVKD. Trimming took 9 bases from V and 0 from J, leaving 15 bases between them. The CDR3 has 16 amino acids.

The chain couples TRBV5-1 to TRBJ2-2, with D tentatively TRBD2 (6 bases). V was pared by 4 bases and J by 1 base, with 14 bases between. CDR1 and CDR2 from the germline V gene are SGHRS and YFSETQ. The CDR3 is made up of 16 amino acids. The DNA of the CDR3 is TGCGCCAGCAGCCCCCGGGATAGCGGGAACACCGGGGAGCTGTTTTTT. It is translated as CASSPRDSGNTGELFF.

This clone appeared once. CDR3 DNA: TGTGCCAGCAGTTTAATTAGTCCCTCCTACAATGAGCAGTTCTTC. Its translation is CASSLISPSYNEQFF. V and J are TRBV28 and TRBJ2-1; D gene ambiguous. The CDR3 is made up of 15 amino acids. Per the germline V gene, CDR1 is MDHEN and CDR2 is SYDVKM. The V end lost 2 bases, the J end lost 0 bases, and 8 bases lay between the germline ends.

The CDR3 spells CASESSAGGGQYF. The CDR3 DNA reads TGTGCCAGCGAGTCCTCGGCGGGAGGGGGGCAGTACTTC. V and J are TRBV6-1 and TRBJ2-7, with 9 positions matching TRBD2. CDR1 and CDR2 from the germline V gene are MNHNS and SASEGT. V shed 8 bases, J shed 9 bases, and the junction held 11 bases outside the gene matches. CDR3 length equals 13 residues.

The CDR3 here is CASRSGTGKGNTIYF. The CDR3 DNA reads TGTGCCAGCAGGTCCGGGACAGGGAAAGGAAACACCATATATTTT. V usage is TRBV6-5 and J usage is TRBJ1-3; 9 positions match TRBD1. Germline CDR1 reads MNHEY; CDR2 reads SVGAGI. V shed 6 bases and J 4 bases; nucleotides not matched to a gene: 7. There are 15 residues in the CDR3.

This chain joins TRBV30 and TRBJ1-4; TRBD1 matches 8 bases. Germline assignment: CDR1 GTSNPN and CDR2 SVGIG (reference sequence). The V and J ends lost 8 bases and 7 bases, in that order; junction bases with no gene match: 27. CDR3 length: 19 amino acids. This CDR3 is CAGAGAQDRDMIAGEKLFF. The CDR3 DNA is TGTGCCGGGGCGGGGGCCCAGGACAGGGACATGATAGCGGGTGAAAAACTGTTTTTT.

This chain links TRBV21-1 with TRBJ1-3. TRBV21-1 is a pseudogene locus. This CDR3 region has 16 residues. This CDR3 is CASSIEPASSGNTIYF. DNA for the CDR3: TGTGCCAGCAGCATAGAACCCGCAAGCTCTGGAAACACCATATATTTT.

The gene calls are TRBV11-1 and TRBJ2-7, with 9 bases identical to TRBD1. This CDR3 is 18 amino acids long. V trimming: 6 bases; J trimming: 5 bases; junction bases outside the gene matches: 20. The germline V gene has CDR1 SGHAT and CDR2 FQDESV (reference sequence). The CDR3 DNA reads TGTGCCAGCAGAGGGACAGGGTCATATACCAATTCCAAGCACGAGCAGTACTTC. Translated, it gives CASRGTGSYTNSKHEQYF. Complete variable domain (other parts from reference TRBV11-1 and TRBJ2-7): EAEVAQSPRYKITEKSQAVAFWCDPISGHATLYWYRQILGQGPELLVQFQDESVVDDSQLPKDRFSAERLKGVDSTLKIQPAELGDSAMYLCASRGTGSYTNSKHEQYFGPGTRLTVT.

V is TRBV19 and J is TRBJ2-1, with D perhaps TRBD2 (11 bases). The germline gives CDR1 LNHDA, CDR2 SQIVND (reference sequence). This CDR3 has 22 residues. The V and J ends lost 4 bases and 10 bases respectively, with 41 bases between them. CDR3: CASSTTGGAFRLAGIWEGEQFF. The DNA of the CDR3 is TGTGCCAGTAGTACGACAGGGGGCGCTTTTAGACTAGCGGGAATATGGGAAGGGGAGCAGTTCTTC. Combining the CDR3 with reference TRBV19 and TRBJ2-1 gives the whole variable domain DGGITQSPKYLFRKEGQNVTLSCEQNLNHDAMYWYRQDPGQGLRLIYYSQIVNDFQKGDIAEGYSVSREKKESFPLTVTSAQKNPTAFYLCASSTTGGAFRLAGIWEGEQFFGPGTRLTVL.

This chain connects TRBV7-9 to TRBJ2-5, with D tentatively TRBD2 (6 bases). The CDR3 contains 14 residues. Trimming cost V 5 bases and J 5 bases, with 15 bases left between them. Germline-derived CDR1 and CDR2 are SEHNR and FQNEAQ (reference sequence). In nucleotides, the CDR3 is TGTGCCAGCAGCGTAGTTGGGCTAGCGGAGACCCAGTACTTC. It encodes CASSVVGLAETQYF.

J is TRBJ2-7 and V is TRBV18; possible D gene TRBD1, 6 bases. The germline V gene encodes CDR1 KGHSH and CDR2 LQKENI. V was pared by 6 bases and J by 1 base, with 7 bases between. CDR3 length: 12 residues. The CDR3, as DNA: TGTGCCAGCTCCGGACAGTCCTACGAGCAGTACTTC. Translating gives CASSGQSYEQYF.